The sequence of this TCR beta chain was determined in a study of T-cell reconstitution after alpha-beta-depleted transplantation in children. The V and J ends lost 0 bases and 7 bases respectively, with 11 bases between them. The CDR3 spans 13 residues. Looked up from germline, CDR1 is SGDLS and CDR2 is YYNGEE. The library targeted TCRbeta and was prepared with unique molecular identifiers. MiXCR, run by TCRdb on the PCR reads, gives a single entry per CDR3 protein. The data contain almost 500,000 distinct CDR3 sequences, under 12% of them singletons. General study results and limits: Some patients showed high day-60 TCRbeta diversity, which derived from surviving recipient T cells and thymic progenitors. T-cell counts and diversity were attributed mostly to newly produced T cells one year after transplant. Expanded clones from the graft, numbering several hundred, reportedly supplied alpha-beta T cells about two months after transplant.

With regard to this clonotype: Its antigen remains unidentified.

The chain has TRBV9 and TRBJ2-7, with D possibly matching TRBD1 (5 bases). The sequence was obtained from a child aged 2-9 years with inherited bone marrow failure, due to receive a stem cell transplant. The sample here was PBMCs, taken before TCRalphabeta/CD19-depleted stem cell transplant. CDR3 sequence: CASSVGGVGEQYF. CDR3 in DNA: TGTGCCAGCAGCGTAGGGGGCGTCGGAGAGCAGTACTTC.